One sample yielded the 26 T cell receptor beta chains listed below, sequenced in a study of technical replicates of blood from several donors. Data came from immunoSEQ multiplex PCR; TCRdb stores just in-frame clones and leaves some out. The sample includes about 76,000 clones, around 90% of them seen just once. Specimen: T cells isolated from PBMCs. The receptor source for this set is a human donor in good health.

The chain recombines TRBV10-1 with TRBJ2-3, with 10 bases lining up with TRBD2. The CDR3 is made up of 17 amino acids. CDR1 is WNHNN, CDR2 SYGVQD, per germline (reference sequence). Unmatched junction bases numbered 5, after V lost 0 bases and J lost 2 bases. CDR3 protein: CASSESELAGFTDTQYF. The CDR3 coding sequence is TGCGCCAGCAGTGAGTCGGAACTAGCGGGGTTCACAGATACGCAGTATTTT.

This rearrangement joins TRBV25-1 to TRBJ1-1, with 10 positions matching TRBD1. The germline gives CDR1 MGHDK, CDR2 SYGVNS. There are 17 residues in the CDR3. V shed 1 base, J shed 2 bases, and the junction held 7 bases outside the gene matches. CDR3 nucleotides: TGTGCCAGCAGTGAATTAGGGACAGGGGAGATCAACACTGAAGCTTTCTTT. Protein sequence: CASSELGTGEINTEAFF.

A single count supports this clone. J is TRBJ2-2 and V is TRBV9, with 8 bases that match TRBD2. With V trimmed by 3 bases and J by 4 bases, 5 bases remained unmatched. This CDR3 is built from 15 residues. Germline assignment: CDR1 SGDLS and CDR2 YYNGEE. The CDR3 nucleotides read TGTGCCAGCAGCGCCGGGGGGGGGTTCACCGGGGAGCTGTTTTTT. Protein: CASSAGGGFTGELFF. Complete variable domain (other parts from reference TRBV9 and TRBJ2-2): DSGVTQTPKHLITATGQRVTLRCSPRSGDLSVYWYQQSLDQGLQFLIQYYNGEERAKGNILERFSAQQFPDLHSELNLSSLELGDSALYFCASSAGGGFTGELFFGEGSRLTVL.

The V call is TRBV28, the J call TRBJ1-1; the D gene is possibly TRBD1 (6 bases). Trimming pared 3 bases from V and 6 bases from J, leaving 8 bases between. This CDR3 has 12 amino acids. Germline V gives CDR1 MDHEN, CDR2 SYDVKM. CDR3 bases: TGTGCCAGCAGTTTCAGGGGATCTGAAGCTTTCTTT. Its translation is CASSFRGSEAFF.

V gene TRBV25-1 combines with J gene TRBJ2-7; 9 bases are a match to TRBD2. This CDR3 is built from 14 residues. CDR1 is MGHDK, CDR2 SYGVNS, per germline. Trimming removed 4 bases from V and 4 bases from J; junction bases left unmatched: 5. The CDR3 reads CASSGAGGPYEQYF. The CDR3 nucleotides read TGTGCCAGCAGTGGGGCGGGAGGGCCTTACGAGCAGTACTTC.

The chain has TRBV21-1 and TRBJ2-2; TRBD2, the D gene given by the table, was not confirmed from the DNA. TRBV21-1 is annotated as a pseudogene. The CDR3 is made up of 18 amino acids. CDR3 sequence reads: CASSKGALGRGNTGELFF. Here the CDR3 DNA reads TGTGCCAGCAGCAAAGGCGCTCTAGGGAGGGGAAACACCGGGGAGCTGTTTTTT.

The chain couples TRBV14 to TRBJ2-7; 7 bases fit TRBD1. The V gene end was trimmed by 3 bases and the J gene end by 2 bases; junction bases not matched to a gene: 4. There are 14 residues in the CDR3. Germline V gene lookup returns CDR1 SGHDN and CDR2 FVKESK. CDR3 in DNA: TGTGCCAGCAGCCAGGACGGACAGGCCTACGAGCAGTACTTC. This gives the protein CASSQDGQAYEQYF.

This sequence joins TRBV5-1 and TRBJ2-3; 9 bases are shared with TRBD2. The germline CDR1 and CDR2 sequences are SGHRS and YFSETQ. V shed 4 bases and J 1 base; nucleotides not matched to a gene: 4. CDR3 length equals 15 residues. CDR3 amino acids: CASSLRGGGTDTQYF. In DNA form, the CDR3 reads TGCGCCAGCAGCCTGCGGGGGGGAGGCACAGATACGCAGTATTTT. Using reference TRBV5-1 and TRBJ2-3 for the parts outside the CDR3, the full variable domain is KAGVTQTPRYLIKTRGQQVTLSCSPISGHRSVSWYQQTPGQGLQFLFEYFSETQRNKGNFPGRFSGRQFSNSRSEMNVSTLELGDSALYLCASSLRGGGTDTQYFGPGTRLTVL.

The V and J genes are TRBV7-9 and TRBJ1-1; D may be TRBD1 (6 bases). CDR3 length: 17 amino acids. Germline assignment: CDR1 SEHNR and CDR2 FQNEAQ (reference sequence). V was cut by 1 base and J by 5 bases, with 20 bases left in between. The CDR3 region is CASSLVPIGGRKTEAFF. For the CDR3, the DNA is TGTGCCAGCAGCTTAGTACCGATCGGGGGGCGAAAAACTGAAGCTTTCTTT.

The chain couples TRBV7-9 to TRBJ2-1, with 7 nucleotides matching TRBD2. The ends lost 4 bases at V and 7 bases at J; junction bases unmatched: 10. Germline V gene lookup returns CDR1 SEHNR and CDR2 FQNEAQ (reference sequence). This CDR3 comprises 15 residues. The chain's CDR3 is CASSSTGRERNEQFF. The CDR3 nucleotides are TGTGCCAGCAGCTCAACGGGGCGGGAGAGGAATGAGCAGTTCTTC.

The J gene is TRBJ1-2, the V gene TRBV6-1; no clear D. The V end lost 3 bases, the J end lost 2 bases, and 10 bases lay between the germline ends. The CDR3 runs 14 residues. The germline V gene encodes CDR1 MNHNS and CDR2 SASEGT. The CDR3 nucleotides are TGTGCCAGCAGTGACGGTTATTGGAACTATGGCTACACCTTC. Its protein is CASSDGYWNYGYTF.

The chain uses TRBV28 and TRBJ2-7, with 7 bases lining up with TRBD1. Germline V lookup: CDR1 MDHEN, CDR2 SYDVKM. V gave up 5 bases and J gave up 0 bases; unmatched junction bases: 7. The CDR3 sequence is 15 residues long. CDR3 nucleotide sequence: TGTGCCAGCAGTGCCGGGACAGCGCGCTCCTACGAGCAGTACTTC. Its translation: CASSAGTARSYEQYF. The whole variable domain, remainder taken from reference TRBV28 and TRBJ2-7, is DVKVTQSSRYLVKRTGEKVFLECVQDMDHENMFWYRQDPGLGLRLIYFSYDVKMKEKGDIPEGYSVSREKKERFSLILESASTNQTSMYLCASSAGTARSYEQYFGPGTRLTVT.

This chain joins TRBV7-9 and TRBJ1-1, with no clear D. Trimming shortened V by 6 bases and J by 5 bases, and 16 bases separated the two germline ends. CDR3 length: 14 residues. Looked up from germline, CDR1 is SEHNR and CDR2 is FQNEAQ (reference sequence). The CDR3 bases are TGTGCCAGCAGTCGTAGTCGAGTTGGTACTGAAGCTTTCTTT. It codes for CASSRSRVGTEAFF.

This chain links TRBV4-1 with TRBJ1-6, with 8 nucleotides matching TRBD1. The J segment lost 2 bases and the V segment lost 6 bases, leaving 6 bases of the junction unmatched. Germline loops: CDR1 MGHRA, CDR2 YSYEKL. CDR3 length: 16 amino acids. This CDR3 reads CASRYRGEAYNSPLHF. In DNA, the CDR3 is TGCGCCAGCAGGTACAGGGGGGAAGCCTATAATTCACCCCTCCACTTT.

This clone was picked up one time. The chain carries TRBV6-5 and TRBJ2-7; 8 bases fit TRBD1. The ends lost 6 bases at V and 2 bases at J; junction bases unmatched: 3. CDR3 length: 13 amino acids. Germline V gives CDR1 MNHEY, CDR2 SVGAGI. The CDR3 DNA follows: TGTGCCAGCAGCCGGACAGGGACCTACGAGCAGTACTTC. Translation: CASSRTGTYEQYF.

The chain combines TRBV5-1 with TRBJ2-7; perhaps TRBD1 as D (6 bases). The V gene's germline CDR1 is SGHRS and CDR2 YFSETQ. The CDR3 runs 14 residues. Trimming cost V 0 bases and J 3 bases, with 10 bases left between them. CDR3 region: CASSLGQGHYEQYF. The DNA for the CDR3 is TGCGCCAGCAGCTTGGGTCAGGGACACTACGAGCAGTACTTC. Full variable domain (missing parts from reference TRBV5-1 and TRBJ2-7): KAGVTQTPRYLIKTRGQQVTLSCSPISGHRSVSWYQQTPGQGLQFLFEYFSETQRNKGNFPGRFSGRQFSNSRSEMNVSTLELGDSALYLCASSLGQGHYEQYFGPGTRLTVT.

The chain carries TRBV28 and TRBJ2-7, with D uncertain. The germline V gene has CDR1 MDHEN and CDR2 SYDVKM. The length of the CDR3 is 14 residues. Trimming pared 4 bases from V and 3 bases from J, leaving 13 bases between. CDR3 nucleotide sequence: TGTGCCAGCAGTTCACCTTTGCTATTCTACGAGCAGTACTTC. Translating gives CASSSPLLFYEQYF.

The DNA of the CDR3 is TGTGCCAGCAGTGCCAAGAGCTGGTACCAAGAGACCCAGTACTTC. Translated, it gives CASSAKSWYQETQYF. The V and J genes are TRBV2 and TRBJ2-5; no clear D. Germline V gene sequence: CDR1 SNHLY, CDR2 FYNNEI. This CDR3 is built from 15 residues. Trimming took 4 bases from V and 0 from J, leaving 12 bases between them.

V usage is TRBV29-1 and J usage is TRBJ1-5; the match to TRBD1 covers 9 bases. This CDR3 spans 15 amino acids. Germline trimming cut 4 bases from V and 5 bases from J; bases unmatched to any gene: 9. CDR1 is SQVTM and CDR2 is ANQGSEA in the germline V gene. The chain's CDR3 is CSVVSGQGPHQPQHF. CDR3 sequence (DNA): TGCAGCGTTGTATCGGGACAGGGCCCCCATCAGCCCCAGCATTTT.

The CDR3 region is CASSWGIMNTEAFF. In DNA, the CDR3 is TGTGCCAGCAGTTGGGGCATTATGAACACTGAAGCTTTCTTT. The chain uses TRBV6-6 and TRBJ1-1, with a weak D call TRBD1 (5 bases). The CDR3 consists of 14 residues. Germline lookup yields CDR1 MNHNY and CDR2 SVGAGI (reference sequence). Trimming took off 4 bases at V and 0 bases at J, with 9 bases between the two ends.

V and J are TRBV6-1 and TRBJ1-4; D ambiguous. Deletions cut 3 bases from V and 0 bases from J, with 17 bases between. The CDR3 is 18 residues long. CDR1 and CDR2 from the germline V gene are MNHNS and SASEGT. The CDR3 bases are TGTGCCAGCAGTGAGCTACCATTCAGGCGTGCAACTAATGAAAAACTGTTTTTT. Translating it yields CASSELPFRRATNEKLFF.

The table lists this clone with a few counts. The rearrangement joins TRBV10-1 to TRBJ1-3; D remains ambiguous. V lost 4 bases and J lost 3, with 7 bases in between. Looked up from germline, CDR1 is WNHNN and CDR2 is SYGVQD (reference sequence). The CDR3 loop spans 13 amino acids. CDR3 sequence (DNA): TGCGCCAGCAGTGGGCTGCTTGGAAACACCATATATTTT. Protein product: CASSGLLGNTIYF.

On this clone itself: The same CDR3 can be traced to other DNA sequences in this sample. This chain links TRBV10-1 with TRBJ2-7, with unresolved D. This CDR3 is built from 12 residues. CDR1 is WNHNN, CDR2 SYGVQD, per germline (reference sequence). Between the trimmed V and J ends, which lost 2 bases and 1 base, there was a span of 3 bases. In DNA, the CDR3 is TGCGCCAGCAGTGAGCAATCCTACGAGCAGTACTTC. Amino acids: CASSEQSYEQYF.

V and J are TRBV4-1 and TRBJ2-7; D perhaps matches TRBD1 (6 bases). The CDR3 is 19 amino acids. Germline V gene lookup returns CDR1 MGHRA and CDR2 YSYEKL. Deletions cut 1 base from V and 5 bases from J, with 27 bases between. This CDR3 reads CASSQGATNRVSRRHEQYF. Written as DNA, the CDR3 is TGCGCCAGCAGCCAAGGGGCGACAAACAGGGTTTCTCGGAGACACGAGCAGTACTTC.

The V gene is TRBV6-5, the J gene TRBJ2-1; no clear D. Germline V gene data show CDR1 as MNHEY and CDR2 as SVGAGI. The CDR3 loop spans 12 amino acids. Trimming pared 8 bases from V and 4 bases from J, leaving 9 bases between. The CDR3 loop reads CASVAAYNEQFF. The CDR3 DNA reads TGTGCCAGCGTCGCGGCGTACAATGAGCAGTTCTTC.

The CDR3 sequence is CASSPRDRSYEQYF. CDR3 DNA sequence: TGTGCCAGCTCACCCCGGGACAGGTCCTACGAGCAGTACTTC. The chain is built from TRBV18 and TRBJ2-7; 8 positions match TRBD1. V was pared by 3 bases and J by 1 base, with 2 bases of the junction left unmatched. This CDR3 has 14 amino acids. Germline CDR1 is KGHSH and CDR2 is LQKENI.